This T cell receptor (beta chain) is from a study of CD8 T cells in Susac syndrome. Broader study findings: The TCR sequencing and HLA analysis in the study involved a relatively small number of individuals, as the study acknowledged.

CDR1 and CDR2 (germline): SGHTA, FQGNSA. Losses at the gene ends were 1 base for V and 0 bases for J; bases not matched to a gene: 0. The CDR3 is 15 amino acids. This clonotype was detected a few times. Its antigen is still unknown. Reverse transcription used roughly 0.5 to 1 ug RNA and random hexamers. The amplification used immunoSEQ multiplex PCR on TCR beta CDR3; it spanned 54 Vbeta and 13 Jbeta. TCRdb used MiXCR to reprocess the immunoSEQ multiplex PCR reads, holding one entry per CDR3 protein. Of tens of thousands of distinct CDR3 sequences in the sample, about 92% were seen once. This TCR was recovered from a human donor with Susac syndrome. The V and J genes are TRBV7-2 and TRBJ2-5; 9 nucleotides line up with TRBD2. Sequencing input: CD4+ T cells from PBMCs. In DNA form, the CDR3 reads TGTGCCAGCAGCTTAGGGACTAGCGACCAAGAGACCCAGTACTTC. It codes for CASSLGTSDQETQYF.